This TCR beta chain was retrieved from a study of OX40 agonist ivuxolimab in advanced cancers. Sequencing was performed with immunoSEQ multiplex PCR; in TCRdb, only in-frame clones are kept and a portion is missing. The repertoire holds approximately 49,000 clones, with 80% to 85% as singletons. Study results and limitations: At doses 0.1 to 3.0 mg/kg, CD4+ and CD8+ clones expanded.

Germline V gives CDR1 MDHEN, CDR2 SYDVKM. The CDR3 runs 12 residues. Trimming removed 3 bases from V and 6 bases from J, with 6 bases in between. Ten or more counts support this clone. The antigen is not known. The same CDR3 can be traced to other DNA sequences in this sample. The chain carries TRBV28 and TRBJ2-1; no clear D gene. The sequences come from CD4+ or CD8+ T cells sorted from blood, collected in a trial of the OX40 agonist ivuxolimab. The source of this sequence is an adult with an advanced solid tumor such as melanoma, head and neck, liver or kidney cancer. CDR3 DNA sequence: TGTGCCAGCAGTTTTTGGGGCAATGAGCAGTTCTTC. This encodes CASSFWGNEQFF.